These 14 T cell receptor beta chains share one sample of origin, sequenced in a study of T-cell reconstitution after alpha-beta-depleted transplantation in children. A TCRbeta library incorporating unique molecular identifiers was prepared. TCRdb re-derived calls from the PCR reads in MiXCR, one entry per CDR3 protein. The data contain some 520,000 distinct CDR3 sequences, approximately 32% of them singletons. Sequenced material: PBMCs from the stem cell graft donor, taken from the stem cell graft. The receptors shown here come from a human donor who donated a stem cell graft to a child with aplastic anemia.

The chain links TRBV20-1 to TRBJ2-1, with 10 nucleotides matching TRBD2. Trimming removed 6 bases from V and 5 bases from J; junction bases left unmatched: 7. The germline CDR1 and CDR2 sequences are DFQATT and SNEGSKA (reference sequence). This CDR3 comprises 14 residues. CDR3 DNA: TGCAGTGCCCCAGCGGGAGGGAGTAACAATGAGCAGTTCTTC. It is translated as CSAPAGGSNNEQFF.

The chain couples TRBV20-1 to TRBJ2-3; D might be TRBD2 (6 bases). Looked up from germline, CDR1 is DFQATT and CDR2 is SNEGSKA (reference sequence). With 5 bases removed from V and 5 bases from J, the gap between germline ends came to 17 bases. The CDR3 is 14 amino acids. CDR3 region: CSAPPPGVGDTQYF. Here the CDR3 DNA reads TGCAGTGCTCCCCCCCCGGGAGTAGGAGATACGCAGTATTTT.

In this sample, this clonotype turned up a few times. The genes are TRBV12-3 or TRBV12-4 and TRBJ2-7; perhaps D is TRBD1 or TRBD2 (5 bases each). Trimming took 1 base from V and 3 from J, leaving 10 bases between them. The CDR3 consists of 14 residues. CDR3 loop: CASSLEQDFYEQYF. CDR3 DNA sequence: TGTGCCAGCAGTTTAGAACAGGACTTCTACGAGCAGTACTTC.

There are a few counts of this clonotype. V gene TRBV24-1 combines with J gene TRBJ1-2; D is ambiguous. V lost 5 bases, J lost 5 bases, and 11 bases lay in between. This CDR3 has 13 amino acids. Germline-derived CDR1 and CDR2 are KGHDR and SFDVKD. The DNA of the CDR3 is TGTGCCACCAGTGGGGCCGACACTTATGGCTACACCTTC. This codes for CATSGADTYGYTF.

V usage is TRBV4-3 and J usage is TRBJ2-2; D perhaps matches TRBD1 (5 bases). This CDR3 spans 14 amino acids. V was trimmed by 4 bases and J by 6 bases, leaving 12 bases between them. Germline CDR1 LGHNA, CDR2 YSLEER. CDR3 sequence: CASSRGQPPGELFF. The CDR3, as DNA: TGCGCCAGCAGCCGCGGACAACCGCCCGGGGAGCTGTTTTTT.

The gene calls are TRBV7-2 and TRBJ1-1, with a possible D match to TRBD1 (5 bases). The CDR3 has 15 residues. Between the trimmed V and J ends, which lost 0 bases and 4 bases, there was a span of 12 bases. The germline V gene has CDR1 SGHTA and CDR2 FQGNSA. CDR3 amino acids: CASSLARQGFTEAFF. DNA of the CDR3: TGTGCCAGCAGCTTAGCGCGGCAGGGTTTCACTGAAGCTTTCTTT.

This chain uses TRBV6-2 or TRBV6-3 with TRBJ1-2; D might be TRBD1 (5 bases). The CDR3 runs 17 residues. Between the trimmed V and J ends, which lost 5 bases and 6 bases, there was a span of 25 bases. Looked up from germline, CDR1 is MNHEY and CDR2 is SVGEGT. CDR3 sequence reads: CASSHGAGAQPENGYTF. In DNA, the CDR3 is TGTGCCAGCAGTCATGGGGCGGGCGCCCAACCGGAGAATGGCTACACCTTC.

This chain's CDR3 is CASSLLAGGREQYV. The CDR3 DNA follows: TGTGCCAGCAGTCTTCTAGCGGGAGGGCGGGAGCAGTACGTC. The chain joins TRBV28 to TRBJ2-7, with 12 positions matching TRBD2. The trim removed 5 bases at V and 7 bases at J, leaving 6 bases unmatched. The CDR3 is 14 amino acids. Germline lookup yields CDR1 MDHEN and CDR2 SYDVKM.

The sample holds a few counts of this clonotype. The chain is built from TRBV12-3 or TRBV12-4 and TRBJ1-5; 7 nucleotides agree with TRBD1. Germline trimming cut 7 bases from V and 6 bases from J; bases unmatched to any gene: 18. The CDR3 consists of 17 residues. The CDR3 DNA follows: TGTGCCAGCACCACAGGGGATGACAGGGTGTTTGGTCAGCCCCAGCATTTT. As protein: CASTTGDDRVFGQPQHF.

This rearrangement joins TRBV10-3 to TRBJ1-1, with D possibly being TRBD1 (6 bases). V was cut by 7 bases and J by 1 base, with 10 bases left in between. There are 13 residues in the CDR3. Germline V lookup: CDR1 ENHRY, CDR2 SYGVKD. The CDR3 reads CAITDSPNTEAFF. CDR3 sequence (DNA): TGTGCCATCACGGACAGTCCGAACACTGAAGCTTTCTTT.

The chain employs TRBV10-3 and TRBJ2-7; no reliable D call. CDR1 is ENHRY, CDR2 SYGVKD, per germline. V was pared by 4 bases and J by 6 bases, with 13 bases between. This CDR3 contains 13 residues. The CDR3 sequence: CAISVGQASEQYF. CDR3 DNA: TGTGCCATCAGTGTAGGGCAGGCCTCCGAGCAGTACTTC.

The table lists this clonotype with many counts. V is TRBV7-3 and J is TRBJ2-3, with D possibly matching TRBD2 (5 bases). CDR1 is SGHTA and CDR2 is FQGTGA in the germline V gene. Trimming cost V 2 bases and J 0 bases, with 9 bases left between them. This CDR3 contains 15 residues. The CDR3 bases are TGTGCCAGCAGCTTACGGCGGACTAGCACAGATACGCAGTATTTT. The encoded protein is CASSLRRTSTDTQYF.

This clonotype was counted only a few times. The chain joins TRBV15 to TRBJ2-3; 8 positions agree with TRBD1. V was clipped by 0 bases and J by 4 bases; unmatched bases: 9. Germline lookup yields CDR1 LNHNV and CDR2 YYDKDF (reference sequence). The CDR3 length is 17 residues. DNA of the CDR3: TGTGCCACCAGCAGAGATCCCGGCGGGACAGGATCAGATACGCAGTATTTT. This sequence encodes CATSRDPGGTGSDTQYF.

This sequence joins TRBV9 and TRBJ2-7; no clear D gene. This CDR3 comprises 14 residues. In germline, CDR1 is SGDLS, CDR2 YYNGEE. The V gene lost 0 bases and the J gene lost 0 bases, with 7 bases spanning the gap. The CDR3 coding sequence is TGTGCCAGCAGCGTAGGCGTCAGCTCCTACGAGCAGTACTTC. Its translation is CASSVGVSSYEQYF.